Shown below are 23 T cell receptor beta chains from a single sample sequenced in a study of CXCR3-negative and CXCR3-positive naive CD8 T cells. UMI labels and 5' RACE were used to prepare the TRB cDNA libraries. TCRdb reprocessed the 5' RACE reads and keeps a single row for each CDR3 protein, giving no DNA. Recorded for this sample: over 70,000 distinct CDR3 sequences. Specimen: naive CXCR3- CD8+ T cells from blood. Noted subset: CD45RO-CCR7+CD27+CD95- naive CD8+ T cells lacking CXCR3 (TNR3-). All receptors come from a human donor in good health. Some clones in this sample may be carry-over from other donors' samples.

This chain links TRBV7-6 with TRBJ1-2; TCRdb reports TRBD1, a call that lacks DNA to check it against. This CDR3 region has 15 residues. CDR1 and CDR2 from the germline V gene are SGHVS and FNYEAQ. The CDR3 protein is CASSSYREDNYGYTF.

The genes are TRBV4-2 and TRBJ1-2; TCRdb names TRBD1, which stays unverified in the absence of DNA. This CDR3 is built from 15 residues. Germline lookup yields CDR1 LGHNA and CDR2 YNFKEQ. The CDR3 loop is CASSQPRTANYGYTF.

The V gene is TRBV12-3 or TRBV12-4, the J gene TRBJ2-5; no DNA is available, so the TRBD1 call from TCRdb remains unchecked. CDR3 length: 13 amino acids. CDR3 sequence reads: CASSFVLFTGFNF.

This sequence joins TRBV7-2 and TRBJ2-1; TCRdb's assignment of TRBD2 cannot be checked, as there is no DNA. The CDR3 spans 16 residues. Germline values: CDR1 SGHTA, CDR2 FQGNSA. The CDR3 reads CASSLPTSGGYNEQFF.

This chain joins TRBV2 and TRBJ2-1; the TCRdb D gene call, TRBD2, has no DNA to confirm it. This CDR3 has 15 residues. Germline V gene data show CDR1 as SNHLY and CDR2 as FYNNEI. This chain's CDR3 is CASTGTSGSRDEQFF.

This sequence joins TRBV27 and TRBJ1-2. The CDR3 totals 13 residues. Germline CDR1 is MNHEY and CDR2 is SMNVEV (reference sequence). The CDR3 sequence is CASSLGLYYGYTF.

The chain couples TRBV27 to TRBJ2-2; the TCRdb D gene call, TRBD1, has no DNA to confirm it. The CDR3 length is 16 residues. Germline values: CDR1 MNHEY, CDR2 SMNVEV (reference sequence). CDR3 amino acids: CASSSLPGRGTGELFF.

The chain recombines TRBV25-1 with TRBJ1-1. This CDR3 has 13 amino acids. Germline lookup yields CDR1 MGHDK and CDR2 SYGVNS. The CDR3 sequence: CASSDNPNTEALF.

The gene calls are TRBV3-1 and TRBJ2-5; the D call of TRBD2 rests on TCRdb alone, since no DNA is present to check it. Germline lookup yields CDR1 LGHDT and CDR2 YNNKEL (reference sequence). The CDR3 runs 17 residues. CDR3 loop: CASRHFLAGAPGETQYF.

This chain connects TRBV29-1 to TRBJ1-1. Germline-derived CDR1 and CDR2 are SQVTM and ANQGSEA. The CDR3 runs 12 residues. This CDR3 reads CSVILTNTEAFF.

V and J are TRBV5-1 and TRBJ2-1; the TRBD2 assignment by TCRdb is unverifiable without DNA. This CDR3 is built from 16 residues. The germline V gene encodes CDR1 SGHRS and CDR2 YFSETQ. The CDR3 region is CASSLGSGLAGGEQFF.

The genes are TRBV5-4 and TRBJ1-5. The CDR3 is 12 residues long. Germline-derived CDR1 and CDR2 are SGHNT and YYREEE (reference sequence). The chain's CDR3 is CASSWNNQPQHF.

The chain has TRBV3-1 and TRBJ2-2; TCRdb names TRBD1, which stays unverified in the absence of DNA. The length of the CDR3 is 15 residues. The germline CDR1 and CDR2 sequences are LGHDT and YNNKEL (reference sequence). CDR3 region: CASSQVGAATGELFF.

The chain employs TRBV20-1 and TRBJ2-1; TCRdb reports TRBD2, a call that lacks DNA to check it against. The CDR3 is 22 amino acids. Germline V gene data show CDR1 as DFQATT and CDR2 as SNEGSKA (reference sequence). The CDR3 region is CSARDLNSGEPLPRSSYNEQFF.

The CDR3: CASKALTGVSEQYF. V is TRBV19 and J is TRBJ2-7. The CDR3 extends over 14 amino acids. CDR1 LNHDA and CDR2 SQIVND come from the germline V gene (reference sequence).

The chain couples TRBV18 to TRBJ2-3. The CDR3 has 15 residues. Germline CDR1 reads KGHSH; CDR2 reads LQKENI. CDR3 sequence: CASSPGIASTDTQYF.

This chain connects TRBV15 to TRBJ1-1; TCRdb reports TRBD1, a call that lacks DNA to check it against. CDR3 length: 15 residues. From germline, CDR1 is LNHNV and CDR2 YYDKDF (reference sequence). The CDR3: CATSRGTGTNTEAFF.

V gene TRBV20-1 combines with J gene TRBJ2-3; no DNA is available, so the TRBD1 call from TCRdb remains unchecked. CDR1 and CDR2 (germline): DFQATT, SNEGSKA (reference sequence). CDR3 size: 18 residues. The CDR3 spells CSARKKVQRGPFTDTQYF.

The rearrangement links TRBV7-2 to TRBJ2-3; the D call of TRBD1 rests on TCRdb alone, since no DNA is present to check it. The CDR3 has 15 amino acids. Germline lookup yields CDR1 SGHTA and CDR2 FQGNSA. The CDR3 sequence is CASSSTLSGTDTQYF.

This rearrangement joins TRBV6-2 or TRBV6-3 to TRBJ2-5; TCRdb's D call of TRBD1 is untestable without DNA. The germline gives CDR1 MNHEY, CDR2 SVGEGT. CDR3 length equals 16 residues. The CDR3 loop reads CASTPRGPPEEETQYF.

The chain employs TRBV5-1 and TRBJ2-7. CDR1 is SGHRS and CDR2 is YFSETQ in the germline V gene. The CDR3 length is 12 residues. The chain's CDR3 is CASSLGASEQYF.

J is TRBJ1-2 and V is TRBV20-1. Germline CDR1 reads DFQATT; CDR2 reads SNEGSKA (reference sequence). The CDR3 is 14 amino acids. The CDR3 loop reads CSADGSEVNYGYTF.

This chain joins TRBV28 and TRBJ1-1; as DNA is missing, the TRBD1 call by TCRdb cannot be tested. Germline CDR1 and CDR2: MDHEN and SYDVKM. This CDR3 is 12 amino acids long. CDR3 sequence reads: CASSYGGTEAFF.